This TCR beta chain was sequenced during a study of CD8 T cells in Susac syndrome. Isolation of CD8+ and CD4+ T cells was performed negatively, whereas enrichment of TEMRA cells was done by FACS. An amount of RNA that ranged from roughly 0.45 to 1 ug was reverse transcribed with random hexamers. TCRdb re-called the immunoSEQ multiplex PCR reads through MiXCR, storing one row per CDR3 protein. The repertoire holds 250,000 to 350,000 distinct CDR3 sequences, with around 84% as singletons. V was clipped by 5 bases and J by 1 base, with 26 bases between them. From germline, CDR1 is MNHNS and CDR2 SASEGT. This CDR3 comprises 19 residues.

The chain recombines TRBV6-1 with TRBJ1-1; D is perhaps TRBD1 (5 bases). This receptor was identified in a human donor with multiple sclerosis. The sequencing input was CD8+ T cells from PBMCs. CDR3 nucleotides: TGTGCCAGCAGTCGATCTAGGGGAAGGGGCCCAAACAAGAACACTGAAGCTTTCTTT. Its translation is CASSRSRGRGPNKNTEAFF.